This TCR beta chain derives from a study of a mutant IDH1 vaccine in newly diagnosed glioma (dated by TCRdb to the early 2020s). About the full investigation: Patients were given eight vaccinations, in weeks 1, 3, 5, 7, 11, 15, 19 and 23, which matched visits V03 through V10. Vaccination began 4-6 weeks after radiotherapy alone, or alongside temozolomide cycles in the chemotherapy-containing groups. Of the approximately 30 treated patients, approximately 62% were male and approximately 40% were female, and the mean age was around 40 years. Prior to enrollment, standard therapy consisting of radiotherapy alone, temozolomide alone, or radiochemotherapy with temozolomide had been administered to patients, with the combination being received by most patients. Peripheral blood was drawn at six visits: V03 (baseline), V05, V07, V10, V12 and V13. Longitudinal TCRB deep sequencing was done for 25 to 30 treated patients, wherever samples were available for exploratory analyses.

The CDR3, from cysteine to phenylalanine, totals 20 residues. Just the 60-base CDR3 DNA is kept, in frame starting at base 1. CDR1 and CDR2 (LNHDA, SQIVND) derive from the germline V gene (reference sequence). Unmatched junction bases come to 21, with V trimmed by 5 bases and J by 4 bases. General study outcomes and caveats: Availability determined which PBMC samples were chosen for TCRB deep sequencing. Changes in the top peripheral T cell clonotypes picked up by TCRB sequencing did not appear to be linked to pseudoprogression. It was noted by the authors that analyses of patient blood samples could not be reproduced owing to sample limitations. Immune responses induced by the vaccine were seen in about 93% of patients across multiple MHC alleles.

Library construction relied on the immunoSEQ multiplex PCR assay. Rearranged TCR beta chain sequences were amplified with the hsTCRB Kit following the manufacturer's protocol. Sequencing of TCRB libraries was carried out on an Illumina MiSeq. In the paper's pipeline: The proprietary platform of the kit vendor was used for demultiplexing, trimming and gene mapping. Here the immuneACCESS table is served through TCRdb, limited to in-frame sequences with V and J called. Missing clones are a known gap in these copies; in checked studies unresolved V genes cover under half, and the rest lacks a known reason. V, J and clone size are those of that table, while D and trimming were read from the DNA. The sample records around 61,000 clones, 75% to 90% of which are singletons. Around 4.4% of the sample goes to the ten largest clones. The label giving this sample's time point can be read as: week 5, during vaccination. Every vaccine dose consisted of 300 ug of a 20-mer mutant IDH1 peptide in Montanide, administered subcutaneously together with topical imiquimod. The donors had newly diagnosed IDH1-mutant astrocytomas of WHO grade 3 or 4 that showed loss of nuclear ATRX. The samples were drawn from NOA16, a multicentre, single-arm, open-label phase I trial in Germany that tested a mutant IDH1 peptide vaccine in humans for the first time. Genomic DNA for TCRB sequencing was extracted from EDTA blood using the DNeasy Blood and Tissue Kit.

Comments on this clone: This clone's antigen is unknown. No base qualities exist here, and no much larger clone lies one base off it.

Sequenced material: PBMCs, taken from a glioma patient whose treatment included an IDH1 peptide vaccine. The receptor was derived from a woman aged 35 to 49 with glioma. This chain joins TRBV19 to TRBJ2-1; 9 of the junction bases match TRBD2. The DNA is as follows: TGTGCCAGTAGTCCTGAGGGACAGCGCCTTCGACTAGCGGCTTACAATGAGCAGTTCTTC. This sequence encodes CASSPEGQRLRLAAYNEQFF.